A single sample is the source of the 27 T cell receptor beta chains below, sequenced in a study of blood T cell repertoires in COVID-19. Here immunoSEQ multiplex PCR was the method, and the copy in TCRdb shows in-frame clones only, minus some. The table lists approximately 210,000 clones, about 88% of them singletons. Sequencing was performed on peripheral blood. These receptors came from a middle-aged woman with acute or convalescent COVID-19.

The chain has TRBV25-1 and TRBJ2-1; 10 bases map to TRBD2. Trimming took 1 base from V and 7 from J; bases not matched to a gene: 13. Germline V gene lookup returns CDR1 MGHDK and CDR2 SYGVNS. The CDR3 sequence is 18 residues long. DNA of the CDR3: TGTGCCAGCAGTGAATTCTGGACTAGCGGTCCCAAAGGTAATGAGCAGTTCTTC. Translated: CASSEFWTSGPKGNEQFF.

The chain couples TRBV7-8 to TRBJ2-3; 9 bases line up with TRBD2. The V segment lost 1 base and the J segment 9 bases; nucleotides outside the gene matches: 14. The germline gives CDR1 SGHVS, CDR2 FQNEAQ. This CDR3 spans 17 amino acids. The CDR3 coding sequence is TGTGCCAGCAGCTTAGAGAGAGCGGGGGGCCTCCTGTGGACGCAGTATTTT. It specifies CASSLERAGGLLWTQYF.

This clone has a handful of counts. This rearrangement joins TRBV21-1 to TRBJ1-5; TRBD1 is taken as the D call from the table, unchecked against the DNA. TRBV21-1 is a known pseudogene. This CDR3 region has 15 residues. The CDR3 sequence: CASNLNQQGNQPQHF. CDR3 sequence (DNA): TGTGCCAGCAACCTAAATCAACAGGGAAATCAGCCCCAGCATTTT.

The rearrangement links TRBV6-4 to TRBJ1-3, with D maybe TRBD1 (6 bases). Germline CDR1 reads MRHNA; CDR2 reads SNTAGT. The CDR3 spans 16 residues. With 11 bases removed from V and 0 bases from J, the gap between germline ends came to 20 bases. The CDR3 DNA reads as TGTGCCCCGTTCGGGGGGCTCGTGGACTCTGGAAACACCATATATTTT. It specifies CAPFGGLVDSGNTIYF.

The rearrangement links TRBV11-3 to TRBJ2-7; 8 bases line up with TRBD1. Unmatched junction bases numbered 4, after V lost 7 bases and J lost 5 bases. The germline gives CDR1 SGHNT, CDR2 YENEEA. CDR3 size: 12 residues. The DNA for the CDR3 is TGTGCCAGCAATCCGACAGGGGACGAGCAGTACGTC. Translating gives CASNPTGDEQYV.

The J gene is TRBJ2-2, the V gene TRBV7-6; D call uncertain. This CDR3 has 15 amino acids. V was cut by 3 bases and J by 2 bases, with 10 bases left in between. Germline assignment: CDR1 SGHVS and CDR2 FNYEAQ. The DNA for the CDR3 is TGTGCCAGCAGCTTCAACCCGGGTAACACCGGGGAGCTGTTTTTT. It translates to CASSFNPGNTGELFF. The full variable domain, with the rest looked up from reference TRBV7-6 and TRBJ2-2, is GAGVSQSPRYKVTKRGQDVALRCDPISGHVSLYWYRQALGQGPEFLTYFNYEAQQDKSGLPNDRFSAERPEGSISTLTIQRTEQRDSAMYRCASSFNPGNTGELFFGEGSRLTVL.

V is TRBV6-5 and J is TRBJ2-2; D may be TRBD1 (6 bases). Trimming pared 0 bases from V and 7 bases from J, leaving 12 bases between. CDR3 size: 15 residues. CDR1 and CDR2 (germline): MNHEY, SVGAGI. The CDR3 DNA follows: TGTGCCAGCAGTTACTCGAATTCAGGGGTCGGGGAGCTGTTTTTT. Protein product: CASSYSNSGVGELFF.

This sequence joins TRBV4-1 and TRBJ1-4; D is ambiguous. The CDR3 is 17 amino acids. Germline assignment: CDR1 MGHRA and CDR2 YSYEKL. V was cut by 1 base and J by 0 bases, with 12 bases left in between. The CDR3 DNA is TGCGCCAGCAGCCAAGGGAAGCGATTAGCAACTAATGAAAAACTGTTTTTT. This sequence encodes CASSQGKRLATNEKLFF.

The J gene is TRBJ1-1, the V gene TRBV5-1; the D is unclear. CDR1 and CDR2 (germline): SGHRS, YFSETQ. Trimming pared 3 bases from V and 5 bases from J, leaving 11 bases between. CDR3 length: 13 amino acids. The CDR3 sequence: CASSSEGRTEAFF. CDR3 in DNA: TGCGCCAGCAGCTCGGAGGGTCGGACTGAAGCTTTCTTT.

The rearrangement links TRBV6-4 to TRBJ1-2; 8 nucleotides align to TRBD1. This CDR3 has 15 residues. CDR1 and CDR2 from the germline V gene are MRHNA and SNTAGT. The V gene end was trimmed by 2 bases and the J gene end by 8 bases; junction bases not matched to a gene: 10. Here the CDR3 DNA reads TGTGCCAGCAGTGACACCCCTCAGGGGGCGCTCGGCTACACCTTC. Amino acid sequence: CASSDTPQGALGYTF.

The chain links TRBV2 to TRBJ2-3; TRBD2 matches at 11 bases. The CDR3 length is 14 residues. The V gene end was trimmed by 8 bases and the J gene end by 3 bases; junction bases not matched to a gene: 4. Germline lookup yields CDR1 SNHLY and CDR2 FYNNEI. The CDR3 is CASLAGGQTDTQYF. CDR3 DNA sequence: TGTGCCAGCTTAGCGGGGGGGCAAACAGATACGCAGTATTTT.

The chain employs TRBV19 and TRBJ1-2; the D gene is possibly TRBD1 (6 bases). The CDR3 covers 13 residues. V lost 11 bases and J lost 4, with 17 bases in between. CDR1 and CDR2 from the germline V gene are LNHDA and SQIVND (reference sequence). The CDR3 DNA is TGTGCCGGTCGGGGGGGGCTTTCCTATGGCTACACCTTC. It codes for CAGRGGLSYGYTF.

The chain links TRBV3-1 (or the pseudogene TRBV3-2) to TRBJ1-2; the D is unclear. Trimming took 4 bases from V and 0 from J, leaving 12 bases between them. Germline CDR1 reads LGHDT; CDR2 reads YNNKEL (reference sequence). The CDR3 has 15 amino acids. In DNA, the CDR3 is TGTGCCAGCAGCCTCGCAGGTTCAGCTAACTATGGCTACACCTTC. This codes for CASSLAGSANYGYTF.

This clone has just one count. The chain uses TRBV6-5 and TRBJ1-2; 7 positions match TRBD1. The ends lost 0 bases at V and 9 bases at J; junction bases unmatched: 7. Germline values: CDR1 MNHEY, CDR2 SVGAGI. The CDR3 extends over 14 amino acids. The CDR3 here is CASSYSEGALSYTF. CDR3 sequence (DNA): TGTGCCAGCAGTTACTCGGAGGGGGCGCTTAGCTACACCTTC.

The chain couples TRBV15 to TRBJ1-5, with D possibly matching TRBD1 (5 bases). The germline V gene has CDR1 LNHNV and CDR2 YYDKDF (reference sequence). Trimming stripped 0 bases from V and 0 bases from J, with 12 bases between. The CDR3 extends over 17 amino acids. The CDR3 DNA reads as TGTGCCACCAGCAGAGATCGGGCGGGGCATAGCAATCAGCCCCAGCATTTT. Residues: CATSRDRAGHSNQPQHF.

This chain connects TRBV7-9 to TRBJ2-3, with 14 bases lining up with TRBD2. CDR1 and CDR2 from the germline V gene are SEHNR and FQNEAQ (reference sequence). The CDR3 is made up of 16 amino acids. The V and J ends lost 4 bases and 3 bases, in that order; junction bases with no gene match: 3. The CDR3 spells CASSSGLAGGTDTQYF. CDR3 DNA: TGTGCCAGCAGCTCCGGACTAGCGGGGGGAACAGATACGCAGTATTTT.

This chain joins TRBV3-1 (or the pseudogene TRBV3-2) and TRBJ1-2; possibly TRBD1 for D (6 bases). This CDR3 has 13 amino acids. CDR1 and CDR2 (germline): LGHDT, YNNKEL (reference sequence). Deletions cut 6 bases from V and 8 bases from J, with 16 bases between. The CDR3 sequence is CASSSTGREGYTF. DNA for the CDR3: TGTGCCAGCAGTTCTACAGGGAGGGAAGGCTACACCTTC.

The rearrangement joins TRBV6-7 to TRBJ1-3; 7 bases map to TRBD1. TRBV6-7 is noted as an ORF with a role that remains uncertain. V trimming: 10 bases; J trimming: 0 bases; junction bases outside the gene matches: 6. CDR3 length: 14 amino acids. The CDR3: CANDRDLSGNTIYF. The CDR3 coding sequence is TGTGCCAACGACAGGGACCTCTCTGGAAACACCATATATTTT.

The chain recombines TRBV19 with TRBJ1-6; 9 bases are shared with TRBD1. Germline V gene sequence: CDR1 LNHDA, CDR2 SQIVND (reference sequence). The length of the CDR3 is 15 residues. Trimming removed 6 bases from V and 5 bases from J; junction bases left unmatched: 5. The CDR3 coding sequence is TGTGCCAGTAGGCCATGGACAGGGGATAATTCACCCCTCCACTTT. Its protein is CASRPWTGDNSPLHF.

This clone turned up a few times. J is TRBJ2-3 and V is TRBV5-1, with TRBD2 matching over 9 bases. J was trimmed by 1 base and V by 4 bases; bases with no gene match: 4. This CDR3 spans 15 amino acids. From germline, CDR1 is SGHRS and CDR2 YFSETQ. The CDR3 DNA follows: TGCGCCAGCAGCGCCCAGCGGGGGGGCACAGATACGCAGTATTTT. Encoded protein: CASSAQRGGTDTQYF. Full variable domain (missing parts from reference TRBV5-1 and TRBJ2-3): KAGVTQTPRYLIKTRGQQVTLSCSPISGHRSVSWYQQTPGQGLQFLFEYFSETQRNKGNFPGRFSGRQFSNSRSEMNVSTLELGDSALYLCASSAQRGGTDTQYFGPGTRLTVL.

The V and J genes are TRBV2 and TRBJ2-1; D perhaps matches TRBD2 (6 bases). Per germline, CDR1 SNHLY and CDR2 FYNNEI. The CDR3 is 11 amino acids. V was clipped by 5 bases and J by 14 bases, with 13 bases between them. CDR3 sequence reads: CASSTGTPKFF. For the CDR3, the DNA is TGTGCCAGCAGTACTGGGACTCCCAAGTTCTTC.

The chain has TRBV9 and TRBJ1-3, with TRBD1 as a possible D gene (6 bases). The V end was cut by 4 bases, the J end by 2 bases, with 10 bases between. Germline values: CDR1 SGDLS, CDR2 YYNGEE. CDR3 length equals 14 residues. The CDR3 reads CASSIQGPGNTIYF. DNA for the CDR3: TGTGCCAGCAGCATACAGGGACCTGGAAACACCATATATTTT.

The rearrangement uses TRBV5-1 and TRBJ2-1, with TRBD2 identical over 9 bases. Germline loops: CDR1 SGHRS, CDR2 YFSETQ. The CDR3 is 15 residues long. The trim removed 5 bases at V and 5 bases at J, leaving 8 bases unmatched. The CDR3 coding sequence is TGCGCCAGCAGGCTCAGCGGGGGGTTAAACAATGAGCAGTTCTTC. Its protein is CASRLSGGLNNEQFF.

The chain couples TRBV6-5 to TRBJ2-5; D is unclear. The germline V and J ends were trimmed by 3 bases and 3 bases, with 8 bases remaining between them. This CDR3 has 13 amino acids. The germline gives CDR1 MNHEY, CDR2 SVGAGI. This CDR3 is CASSYLSEETQYF. The CDR3 bases are TGTGCCAGCAGTTATCTGAGTGAAGAGACCCAGTACTTC.

The chain employs TRBV5-4 and TRBJ1-2, with D possibly being TRBD1 (5 bases). Germline V CDR1 and CDR2: SGHNT, YYREEE (reference sequence). This CDR3 region has 15 residues. Trimming pared 2 bases from V and 6 bases from J, leaving 17 bases between. CDR3 coding DNA: TGTGCCAGCAGCTTAAGGGGCGGGATGGTTGATGGCTACACCTTC. Protein: CASSLRGGMVDGYTF.

This clone has just a few counts. The chain uses TRBV4-1 and TRBJ2-7, with 11 bases lining up with TRBD2. CDR1 is MGHRA and CDR2 is YSYEKL in the germline V gene. The CDR3 is 15 residues long. V dropped 3 bases and J dropped 0; count of bases not matched to a gene: 1. The CDR3 DNA follows: TGCGCCAGCAGCCAGGGACTAGCGGTCTCCTACGAGCAGTACGTC. This codes for CASSQGLAVSYEQYV.

The V call is TRBV19, the J call TRBJ1-5; TRBD1 is a possible D gene (5 bases). The CDR3 consists of 16 residues. Trimming removed 7 bases at V and 0 bases at J, with 16 bases between. Germline V CDR1 and CDR2: LNHDA, SQIVND (reference sequence). This CDR3 is CASISGTAGSNQPQHF. The CDR3 DNA sequence: TGTGCCAGTATCAGCGGGACGGCCGGTAGCAATCAGCCCCAGCATTTT.